This T cell receptor (beta chain) was profiled in a study of T cells in Graves' hyperthyroidism and ophthalmopathy. The TCR beta CDR3 regions underwent amplification using RNA transcripts as the source. In the first-round RT-PCR of the TCR CDR3, the HTBI primer set was used. TCRdb called the multiplex PCR reads again in MiXCR, with one record for every CDR3 protein. The top ten clones hold roughly 30% of a sample with 250,000 or so distinct CDR3 sequences, approximately 16% of them seen once. On the basis of clinical symptoms, serum thyroxine and TRAb, thyroid ultrasound and orbital computed tomography, diagnoses were made. The PBMCs were taken from around 10 ml of fresh peripheral blood. As concerns this clonotype: Its antigen is as yet unknown.

Between the trimmed V and J ends, which lost 5 bases and 1 base, there was a span of 17 bases. Germline CDR1 SGHRS, CDR2 YFSETQ. The CDR3 is 16 residues long. Study-level results: Expanded thyroid clonotypes (above 0.001) were mostly also found in blood.

Sequenced sample: blood. This chain uses TRBV5-1 with TRBJ2-3, with D perhaps matching TRBD2 (6 bases). The origin of this receptor is a woman aged 45-59 years with Graves' hyperthyroidism that later progressed to Graves' ophthalmopathy. This CDR3 is CASSQTGPSGTDTQYF. DNA of the CDR3: TGCGCCAGCAGTCAGACCGGGCCTAGCGGCACAGATACGCAGTATTTT. Full variable domain (outside the CDR3, taken from reference TRBV5-1 and TRBJ2-3): KAGVTQTPRYLIKTRGQQVTLSCSPISGHRSVSWYQQTPGQGLQFLFEYFSETQRNKGNFPGRFSGRQFSNSRSEMNVSTLELGDSALYLCASSQTGPSGTDTQYFGPGTRLTVL.